This TCR beta chain was sequenced in a study of beta chain features in type 1 diabetes (dated by TCRdb to between 2017 and 2018). Regarding the research as a whole: Patients and healthy donors did not differ in mean age, gender distribution, total cell number or subset yield. A total of just under 110,000,000 sorted cells were examined across all samples, and RNA yield correlated strongly with the number of cells per subset. The study compared the TCRB repertoires of sorted circulating CD4+ T cell subsets in recently diagnosed type 1 diabetes patients with those in matched healthy donors. Naive and central memory subsets were obtained from all 30 or so donors, but regulatory and stem cell-like memory subsets were isolated from only 8 patients and 8 healthy donors. Broader findings and caveats from the paper: Shorter templates might have been favored by PCR, but patient and control samples were amplified and corrected together, so both groups would have been affected equally by any skew. Type 1 diabetes patients showed a moderate but significant shortening of TCRB CDR3 length in all four CD4+ subsets. HLA sub-analyses involved small numbers of individuals, so any influence of HLA type on TCRB rearrangement remained unresolved. Because cDNA was sequenced instead of genomic DNA, activated cells with high expression could be over-represented, although the groups did not differ in activation or CD3 levels. Naive, central memory and regulatory TCRB repertoires appeared to be more alike among patients than among healthy donors. At VDJ recombination sites, type 1 diabetes patients had fewer insertions and more deleted nucleotides, which implies abnormalities in thymic rearrangement.

From each donor, a single peripheral blood sample of around 120 mL on average was drawn into heparinised tubes. Using a panel that included CD45RO, CCR7, CD25, CD127, CD95 and CD27, naive, central memory, regulatory and stem cell-like memory CD4+ T cells were sorted on a BD FACSAria II. Every sorted population had a purity above 95%. PBMCs were separated immediately by Lymphoprep density gradient centrifugation and were stained directly, without being cultured. To minimize batch effects, samples were stained and sorted in pairs, one healthy donor with one patient per experiment. The High Capacity cDNA Reverse Transcription Kit was used to reverse transcribe all of the isolated RNA, meaning that expressed TCRB transcripts were what got sequenced. Deep immunoSEQ sequencing was performed on naive, central memory and regulatory T cell samples, with an average of around 3.4 million total reads per sample. After sorted cells were lysed in RLT buffer, RNA was extracted with DNase-treated RNeasy Micro or Mini kits, with the choice depending on cell number. To prevent cross-contamination, each cell subset was processed individually, whereas patient and healthy donor samples were processed jointly. TCRB sequences were amplified from cDNA with the immunoSEQ multiplex PCR, producing 87-bp fragments spanning the CDR3 region. Sequencing of the amplicons was done on the Illumina HiSeq platform. The authors processed their data as follows. PCR bias was computationally corrected using synthetic template baselines, reads within Hamming distance 2 were collapsed, and singletons that could not be merged were discarded. Reads were aligned against IMGT to assign V, D and J genes, CDR3 length and insertions or deletions at six rearrangement sites. Clonotype counts were normalized to sorted cell number within each subset before computing true diversity and Gini coefficients with the tcR R package. The overlap coefficient, calculated on TCRB nucleotide sequences, was used to measure repertoire sharing. Out-of-frame TCRB sequences from naive cells were analyzed as a proxy for the pre-selection repertoire. TCRdb limited this immuneACCESS table to in-frame rearrangements with V and J called. A share of clones is missing; checked studies link under half to unresolved V genes, and the rest is unexplained. Clone size and the V and J calls come from that table; the DNA yielded D and trimming. The sample table holds a few hundred thousand clones, of which 10% to 15% were seen once. The leading ten clones occupy around 0.0099% of the sample.

The CDR3 measures 14 amino acids from cysteine to phenylalanine. CDR3 DNA only is kept here, 42 bases in frame from base 1. According to the germline V gene, CDR1 reads SNHLY and CDR2 reads FYNNEI. Trimming costs V 3 bases and J 4 bases, and their ends lie 10 bases apart. To note about this clone: Its recognized antigen is unknown. Base qualities are missing; no much larger clone stands one base away.

In this chain, TRBV2 is recombined with TRBJ1-5; no D gene can be assigned with confidence. The clonotype comes from a woman younger than 35 with type 1 diabetes. The sequencing sample was made of naive CD4+ T cells from blood. The sample's cell subset or site, from its label and the paper: true naive CD4+ T cells. The CDR3 region reads CASSDWQENQPQHF. The nucleotide sequence reads as follows: TGTGCCAGCAGTGATTGGCAGGAAAATCAGCCCCAGCATTTT.